A selection of T cell receptor beta chains follows, all from one sample in a study of blood T cell repertoires in COVID-19. Generated by immunoSEQ multiplex PCR, the TCRdb table keeps only in-frame clones and is missing some. The profile shows around 380,000 clones, over 65% of them singletons. Sample: peripheral blood. The receptors here all came from a human donor with acute or convalescent COVID-19. The donor label of this sample is uncertain. Both conserved end residues are part of each CDR3. D genes are given only for firm matches. For some rows the clone size is stated as once, few or many, or as a class when expanded; others skip it.

j_gene: TRBJ2-2; d_gene: .; v_gene: TRBV14; len: 14; abundance: .; CDR3nt: TGTGCCAGCAGCCAGGGGGGGCGCGCCGGGGAGCTGTTTTTT; CDR3aa: CASSQGGRAGELFF
j_gene: TRBJ1-1; d_gene: TRBD1; v_gene: TRBV6-5; len: 15; abundance: .; CDR3nt: TGTGCCAGCAGTTACCGAGGACAGGCAGCCCGGGAAGCTTTCTTT; CDR3aa: CASSYRGQAAREAFF
j_gene: TRBJ2-3; d_gene: TRBD2; v_gene: TRBV30; len: 17; abundance: .; CDR3nt: TGTGCCTGGAGACCCCTTGGGGGACTAGCGGGGGAGGGTACGCAGTATTTT; CDR3aa: CAWRPLGGLAGEGTQYF
j_gene: TRBJ1-1; d_gene: TRBD1; v_gene: TRBV30; len: 14; abundance: .; CDR3nt: TGTGCCTGGGATAGACAGGGCCCGCGGGCTGAAGCTTTCTTT; CDR3aa: CAWDRQGPRAEAFF
j_gene: TRBJ2-3; d_gene: .; v_gene: TRBV19; len: 15; abundance: .; CDR3nt: TGTGCCAGTAGTTCTCCGGGACTCAGGGCAGATACGCAGTATTTT; CDR3aa: CASSSPGLRADTQYF
j_gene: TRBJ1-3; d_gene: .; v_gene: TRBV5-6; len: 16; abundance: .; CDR3nt: TGTGCCAGCAGCTTTTTAACAGGGTTCTCTGGAAACACCATATATTTT; CDR3aa: CASSFLTGFSGNTIYF
j_gene: TRBJ1-4; d_gene: .; v_gene: TRBV4-1; len: 16; abundance: .; CDR3nt: TGCGCCAGCAGCCAAGCTTTTCAGGCAACTAATGAAAAACTGTTTTTT; CDR3aa: CASSQAFQATNEKLFF
j_gene: TRBJ1-1; d_gene: .; v_gene: TRBV7-9; len: 17; abundance: .; CDR3nt: TGTGCCAGCAGCTTAGGGGGGACATTCCTTATGAACACTGAAGCTTTCTTT; CDR3aa: CASSLGGTFLMNTEAFF
j_gene: TRBJ1-2; d_gene: .; v_gene: TRBV6-1; len: 13; abundance: .; CDR3nt: TGTGCCAGCAGTGAATCGGGGGTGTTTGGCTACACCTTC; CDR3aa: CASSESGVFGYTF
j_gene: TRBJ2-7; d_gene: TRBD1; v_gene: TRBV19; len: 16; abundance: .; CDR3nt: TGTGCCAGTAGTATGAGGCGACGGGGACAGGGTTACGAGCAGTACTTC; CDR3aa: CASSMRRRGQGYEQYF
j_gene: TRBJ2-7; d_gene: TRBD1; v_gene: TRBV30; len: 13; abundance: .; CDR3nt: TGTGCCTGGAGCCGACAGGGAATCAACGAGCAGTACTTC; CDR3aa: CAWSRQGINEQYF
j_gene: TRBJ2-5; d_gene: TRBD1; v_gene: TRBV11-1; len: 15; abundance: few; CDR3nt: TGTGCCAGCAGCCACGGACAGGCGTCCAAAGAGACCCAGTACTTC; CDR3aa: CASSHGQASKETQYF
j_gene: TRBJ2-7; d_gene: .; v_gene: TRBV14; len: 15; abundance: .; CDR3nt: TGTGCCAGCAGCCAATGGGACATCAAGAGCTACGAGCAGTACTTC; CDR3aa: CASSQWDIKSYEQYF
j_gene: TRBJ2-7; d_gene: TRBD2; v_gene: TRBV30; len: 16; abundance: .; CDR3nt: TGTGCCTGGAGGAGAACAGCGGGAGGGAGCTCCTACGAGCAGTACTTC; CDR3aa: CAWRRTAGGSSYEQYF
j_gene: TRBJ2-7; d_gene: TRBD2; v_gene: TRBV2; len: 13; abundance: .; CDR3nt: TGTGCCAGCAGTCCGGGACTAGCGGGAGCTATCGGCTTC; CDR3aa: CASSPGLAGAIGF
j_gene: TRBJ2-5; d_gene: TRBD1; v_gene: TRBV4-2; len: 18; abundance: .; CDR3nt: TGTGCCAGCAGCCAAGCTCACCGACAGGGGGCGGGGCAAGAGACCCAGTACTTC; CDR3aa: CASSQAHRQGAGQETQYF
j_gene: TRBJ1-5; d_gene: .; v_gene: TRBV21-1; len: 16; abundance: .; CDR3nt: TGTGCCAGCAGGCCGGGATCCCGACCTTACAATCAGCCCCAGCATTTT; CDR3aa: CASRPGSRPYNQPQHF
j_gene: TRBJ2-5; d_gene: .; v_gene: TRBV12-3/TRBV12-4; len: 13; abundance: .; CDR3nt: TGTGCCAGCAGTTTCATCGGGCAAGAGACCCAGTACTTC; CDR3aa: CASSFIGQETQYF
j_gene: TRBJ2-1; d_gene: .; v_gene: TRBV2; len: 14; abundance: .; CDR3nt: TGTGCCAGCAGTGCTAGGTCACGGCGGGGTGAGCAGTTCTTC; CDR3aa: CASSARSRRGEQFF
j_gene: TRBJ2-1; d_gene: TRBD2; v_gene: TRBV5-1; len: 16; abundance: .; CDR3nt: TGCGCCAGCAGCCGTACTAGCGGGGGGCCTTACAATGAGCAGTTCTTC; CDR3aa: CASSRTSGGPYNEQFF
j_gene: TRBJ2-7; d_gene: TRBD1; v_gene: TRBV11-1; len: 14; abundance: few; CDR3nt: TGTGCCAGCAGCGGGCGGACAGGGGTCTACGAGCAGTACTTC; CDR3aa: CASSGRTGVYEQYF
j_gene: TRBJ2-3; d_gene: TRBD2; v_gene: TRBV7-9; len: 14; abundance: .; CDR3nt: TGTGCCAGCAGCCTGGGGACTAGCAGAGATACGCAGTATTTT; CDR3aa: CASSLGTSRDTQYF
j_gene: TRBJ2-2; d_gene: .; v_gene: TRBV5-1; len: 16; abundance: .; CDR3nt: TGCGCCAGCAGTAGGTCTGGCAGGGGGAACACCGGGGAGCTGTTTTTT; CDR3aa: CASSRSGRGNTGELFF
j_gene: TRBJ2-7; d_gene: TRBD1; v_gene: TRBV5-1; len: 15; abundance: few; CDR3nt: TGCGCCAGCAGCTTCTCGCCGGGACAGATTTACGAGCAGTACTTC; CDR3aa: CASSFSPGQIYEQYF
j_gene: TRBJ1-2; d_gene: .; v_gene: TRBV15; len: 16; abundance: few; CDR3nt: TGTGCCACCAGCAGGGGCAGCCTGACCGTAAACTATGGCTACACCTTC; CDR3aa: CATSRGSLTVNYGYTF
j_gene: TRBJ1-3; d_gene: TRBD1; v_gene: TRBV2; len: 16; abundance: few; CDR3nt: TGTGCCAGCAGTGAAGGTGCGGGACAGACCCGAAACACCATATATTTT; CDR3aa: CASSEGAGQTRNTIYF
j_gene: TRBJ1-1; d_gene: TRBD1; v_gene: TRBV29-1; len: 14; abundance: .; CDR3nt: TGCAGCGCTGTGACAGGGGAGGTGGACACTGAAGCTTTCTTT; CDR3aa: CSAVTGEVDTEAFF
j_gene: TRBJ1-3; d_gene: .; v_gene: TRBV6-5; len: 15; abundance: .; CDR3nt: TGTGCCAGCAGTCGGACAGCCGGCTCTGGAAACACCATATATTTT; CDR3aa: CASSRTAGSGNTIYF
j_gene: TRBJ2-7; d_gene: .; v_gene: TRBV30; len: 14; abundance: .; CDR3nt: TGTGCCTGGAGTGGGGCGGGACGCTCCTACGAGCAGTACTTC; CDR3aa: CAWSGAGRSYEQYF
j_gene: TRBJ1-2; d_gene: TRBD1; v_gene: TRBV28; len: 15; abundance: .; CDR3nt: TGTGCCAGCAGTTCCCAGGGACAGGGTTTTAGTGGCTACACCTTC; CDR3aa: CASSSQGQGFSGYTF
j_gene: TRBJ1-2; d_gene: .; v_gene: TRBV4-2; len: 15; abundance: .; CDR3nt: TGTGCCAGCAGTTCTTGGGCGGAGGACGTCTATGGCTACACCTTC; CDR3aa: CASSSWAEDVYGYTF
j_gene: TRBJ2-1; d_gene: TRBD2; v_gene: TRBV3-1/TRBV3-2; len: 14; abundance: .; CDR3nt: TGTGCCAGCAGCCCCCGGGGGGTTGGCAATGAGCAGTTCTTC; CDR3aa: CASSPRGVGNEQFF
j_gene: TRBJ1-1; d_gene: .; v_gene: TRBV15; len: 15; abundance: .; CDR3nt: TGTGCCACCAGCAGAGAGCTGAAGAACAGGGATGAAGCTTTCTTT; CDR3aa: CATSRELKNRDEAFF